This T cell receptor beta chain originates from a study of blood T cell repertoires in COVID-19. Clones were sequenced by immunoSEQ multiplex PCR, and TCRdb holds only the in-frame ones, with some missing. The sample holds fewer than 250,000 clones, about 84% seen once. Across about two dozen US areas, participants ranged in age from roughly 18 to 95 years. The CDR3 loop spans 14 amino acids. V lost 6 bases and J lost 2, with 14 bases in between. Germline CDR1 MNHEY, CDR2 SMNVEV (reference sequence). V and J are TRBV27 and TRBJ2-7; TRBD1 might be the D (6 bases). The TCR sequence derives from a woman aged 35 to 49 with acute COVID-19. The material sequenced was PBMCs or T cells enriched from blood (not recorded which). The CDR3 protein is CASRPQGRTYEQYF. The CDR3 DNA reads as TGTGCCAGCAGACCTCAGGGGCGGACCTACGAGCAGTACTTC.